This TCR beta chain is from a study of shared clonotypes between healthy human individuals. Findings and caveats of the study: Clonotypes that were shared across a handful of donors made up approximately 5% of naive CD4 clonotypes.

In the case of this clone: The antigen remains undetermined. The same CDR3 can be traced to other DNA sequences in this sample.

The CDR3 runs to 16 residues. The J segment lost 0 bases and the V segment lost 3 bases, leaving 1 base of the junction unmatched. From germline, CDR1 is KGHSH and CDR2 LQKENI. Data came from immunoSEQ multiplex PCR; TCRdb stores just in-frame clones and leaves some out. The sample has 2 million to 2.5 million clones; approximately 93% are singletons. The specimen sequenced was naive CD4+ T cells from PBMCs. Described subset: CD45RA+ positively selected. The sequence was collected from a man younger than 30 in good health. Some clones in this sample may be carry-over from other donors' samples. The genes are TRBV18 and TRBJ2-3, with TRBD2 identical over 12 bases. The DNA of the CDR3 is TGTGCCAGCTCACCCGGGACTAGCGGGAGCACAGATACGCAGTATTTT. This codes for CASSPGTSGSTDTQYF.